This entry concerns a single TCR beta chain. Its antigen is not identified. These data are taken from a study of long-term antiretroviral therapy in people with HIV. Study conclusions and caveats: Before ART, certain clones expanded, and these dominated the repertoire at all time points.

Assay version v3.0 of immunoSEQ was used, and it was run at survey level. The method was immunoSEQ multiplex PCR; TCRdb's version includes in-frame clones alone and lacks a portion of them. The table records around 30,000 clones, around 95% of them present only once. The V gene lost 1 base and the J gene lost 1 base, with 13 bases spanning the gap. Germline loops: CDR1 LGHNA, CDR2 YNFKEQ. This CDR3 region has 16 residues. The chain carries TRBV4-2 and TRBJ1-1, with D possibly TRBD1 on 5 matching bases. The receptor was derived from a man aged 25 to 40 with HIV. This specimen was unsorted PBMCs, taken 5.3 years after starting antiretroviral therapy. The chain's CDR3 is CASSQVGGFGNTEAFF. The CDR3 bases are TGTGCCAGCAGCCAAGTCGGGGGATTCGGGAACACTGAAGCTTTCTTT.